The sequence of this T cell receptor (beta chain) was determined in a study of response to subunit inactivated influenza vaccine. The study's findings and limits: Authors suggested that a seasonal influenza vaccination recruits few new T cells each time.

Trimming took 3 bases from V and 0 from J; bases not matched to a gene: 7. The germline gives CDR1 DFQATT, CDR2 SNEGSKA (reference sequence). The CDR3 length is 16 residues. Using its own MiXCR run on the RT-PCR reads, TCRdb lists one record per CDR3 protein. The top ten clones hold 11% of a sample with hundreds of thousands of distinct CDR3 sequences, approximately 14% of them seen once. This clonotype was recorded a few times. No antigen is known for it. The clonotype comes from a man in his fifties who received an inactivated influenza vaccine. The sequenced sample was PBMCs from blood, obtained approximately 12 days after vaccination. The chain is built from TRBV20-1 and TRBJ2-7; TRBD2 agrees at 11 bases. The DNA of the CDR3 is TGCAGTGCTAGGGGGACTAGCGGTCGGAGCTCCTACGAGCAGTACTTC. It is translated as CSARGTSGRSSYEQYF.